What follows are 19 T cell receptor beta chains derived from one specimen sequenced in a study of early T cells in non-severe SARS-CoV-2 infection. TCRdb re-called the 5' RACE reads with MiXCR, one entry per CDR3 protein. The table has about 64,000 distinct CDR3 sequences, over 10% seen once. Sequences were derived from whole blood, sampled at baseline. These receptors all stem from an adult who was a healthcare worker with PCR-confirmed SARS-CoV-2 infection or an uninfected control (not recorded which).

This clonotype was recorded at least ten times. V gene TRBV25-1 combines with J gene TRBJ2-5; TRBD2 agrees at 7 bases. The junction had 12 bases not matched to a gene; V was cut back by 1 base and J by 1 base. CDR1 is MGHDK and CDR2 is SYGVNS in the germline V gene. The CDR3 extends over 18 amino acids. CDR3 region: CASSEWHLLASVQETQYF. The CDR3, as DNA: TGTGCCAGCAGTGAATGGCACCTACTAGCGTCTGTCCAAGAGACCCAGTACTTC.

This clonotype was picked up many times. CDR3 in DNA: TGTGCCACCTCAGCGGGAGGTGGAGATACGCAGTATTTT. Translation: CATSAGGGDTQYF. This chain uses TRBV25-1 with TRBJ2-3, with 9 bases fitting TRBD2. V lost 10 bases to trimming and J lost 5 bases; unmatched junction nucleotides: 7. Germline assignment: CDR1 MGHDK and CDR2 SYGVNS. CDR3 length: 13 residues.

This clonotype was found a few times. This rearrangement joins TRBV19 to TRBJ1-5; 9 positions match TRBD1. J was trimmed by 6 bases and V by 8 bases; bases with no gene match: 2. The CDR3 is 12 residues long. CDR1 is LNHDA and CDR2 is SQIVND in the germline V gene (reference sequence). CDR3 in DNA: TGTGCCAGTCGACAGGGGGGTCAGCCCCAGCATTTT. This translates into CASRQGGQPQHF.

J is TRBJ1-5 and V is TRBV20-1; D is unresolved. Trimming removed 6 bases from V and 2 bases from J, with 11 bases in between. In germline, CDR1 is DFQATT, CDR2 SNEGSKA (reference sequence). The CDR3 has 13 amino acids. CDR3 residues: CSARGSGNQPQHF. The DNA for the CDR3 is TGCAGTGCCCGAGGGTCAGGCAATCAGCCCCAGCATTTT.

This clonotype was counted only a few times. The V gene is TRBV6-5, the J gene TRBJ2-2; 8 bases are a match to TRBD2. The CDR3 extends over 15 amino acids. V shed 6 bases, J shed 5 bases, and the junction held 8 bases outside the gene matches. The V gene's germline CDR1 is MNHEY and CDR2 SVGAGI. The CDR3 protein is CASSPLAGLTGELFF. For the CDR3, the DNA is TGTGCCAGCAGCCCGTTAGCGGGATTGACCGGGGAGCTGTTTTTT.

This clonotype was recorded many times. The V and J genes are TRBV7-8 and TRBJ2-7, with TRBD2 matching over 14 bases. CDR3 length: 18 residues. J lost 2 bases, V lost 2 bases, and 8 bases had no gene match. Germline V gives CDR1 SGHVS, CDR2 FQNEAQ. The CDR3 spells CASSLRTSGRQNTYEQYF. In DNA form, the CDR3 reads TGTGCCAGCAGCTTACGGACTAGCGGGAGGCAAAATACCTACGAGCAGTACTTC.

This clonotype was recorded a few times. The CDR3 reads CAWIHPGRGPNYGYTF. CDR3 bases: TGTGCCTGGATTCACCCGGGGAGGGGTCCTAACTATGGCTACACCTTC. The rearrangement uses TRBV30 and TRBJ1-2; perhaps TRBD1 as D (5 bases). Trimming took off 4 bases at V and 0 bases at J, with 18 bases between the two ends. Per the germline V gene, CDR1 is GTSNPN and CDR2 is SVGIG (reference sequence). The CDR3 length is 16 residues.

This chain links TRBV20-1 with TRBJ2-3; the D gene is possibly TRBD1 (5 bases). V dropped 5 bases and J dropped 0 bases, with 12 bases sitting between them. Germline CDR1 and CDR2: DFQATT and SNEGSKA (reference sequence). The CDR3 is 14 amino acids. CDR3: CSALTEDSTDTQYF. The CDR3 nucleotides read TGCAGTGCTCTGACAGAAGATAGCACAGATACGCAGTATTTT.

The J gene is TRBJ2-5, the V gene TRBV2; D perhaps matches TRBD1 (5 bases). The ends were cut back, 4 bases at V and 4 bases at J, with 10 bases in the middle. Per germline, CDR1 SNHLY and CDR2 FYNNEI. The CDR3 extends over 13 amino acids. CDR3 DNA: TGTGCCAGCAGTGGGAATGACAGAGAGACCCAGTACTTC. Translating it yields CASSGNDRETQYF.

CDR3 DNA sequence: TGTGCCAGCAGCCTTCGGGACAGGGGAGGTGGCTACACCTTC. Translation gives CASSLRDRGGGYTF. The chain has TRBV13 and TRBJ1-2; 10 positions agree with TRBD1. Germline values: CDR1 PRHDT, CDR2 FYEKMQ (reference sequence). The length of the CDR3 is 14 residues. Unmatched junction bases numbered 7, after V lost 5 bases and J lost 7 bases.

A few counts support this clonotype. This chain links TRBV6-4 with TRBJ2-3; D perhaps matches TRBD2 (6 bases). Germline V gene lookup returns CDR1 MRHNA and CDR2 SNTAGT. V lost 6 bases and J lost 2, with 15 bases in between. The CDR3 extends over 15 amino acids. The DNA of the CDR3 is TGTGCCAGCAGCCCTAGCGCCCTAGCCACAGATACGCAGTATTTT. As protein: CASSPSALATDTQYF.

This clonotype appeared a few times. The chain combines TRBV7-8 with TRBJ2-1; the D gene is possibly TRBD2 (6 bases). Germline CDR1 and CDR2: SGHVS and FQNEAQ. V was pared by 2 bases and J by 0 bases, with 8 bases between. The CDR3 contains 15 residues. The DNA for the CDR3 is TGTGCCAGCAGCTTATACGGGAGCTCCTACAATGAGCAGTTCTTC. Encoded protein: CASSLYGSSYNEQFF. The full variable domain, its missing parts supplied by reference TRBV7-8 and TRBJ2-1, is GAGVSQSPRYKVAKRGQDVALRCDPISGHVSLFWYQQALGQGPEFLTYFQNEAQLDKSGLPSDRFFAERPEGSVSTLKIQRTQQEDSAVYLCASSLYGSSYNEQFFGPGTRLTVL.

The chain couples TRBV27 to TRBJ1-6; TRBD1 might be the D (5 bases). CDR1 and CDR2 (germline): MNHEY, SMNVEV (reference sequence). The CDR3 sequence is 16 residues long. V lost 5 bases to trimming and J lost 4 bases, with 15 bases between them. The CDR3 DNA is TGTGCCAGCAGTGCGACAGTGGGGAATTATAATTCACCCCTCCACTTT. Translating gives CASSATVGNYNSPLHF.

The rearrangement uses TRBV7-8 and TRBJ2-5, with TRBD2 matching over 8 bases. This CDR3 has 14 residues. The V segment lost 5 bases and the J segment 5 bases; nucleotides outside the gene matches: 7. Germline V gene data show CDR1 as SGHVS and CDR2 as FQNEAQ. In DNA, the CDR3 is TGTGCCAGCAGCGCGAGCGGGAGTGGGGAGACCCAGTACTTC. Protein sequence: CASSASGSGETQYF.

This clonotype came up a few times. V gene TRBV21-1 combines with J gene TRBJ2-1; the table names TRBD2, a call not compared with the DNA. TRBV21-1 is labeled a pseudogene. CDR3 length: 18 residues. CDR3 coding DNA: TGTGCCAGCAGCAAAGACGCTAGCGGGGGGAGCTCCTACAATGAGCAGTTCTTC. As protein: CASSKDASGGSSYNEQFF.

This clonotype was picked up a small number of times. This chain connects TRBV2 to TRBJ1-2, with a possible D match to TRBD1 (5 bases). Trimming shortened V by 1 base and J by 4 bases, and 10 bases separated the two germline ends. The CDR3 runs 14 residues. Per germline, CDR1 SNHLY and CDR2 FYNNEI. The CDR3 here is CASSEEVRVYGYTF. CDR3 DNA: TGTGCCAGCAGTGAAGAGGTCAGGGTCTATGGCTACACCTTC.

There are many counts of this clonotype. The chain carries TRBV6-2 or TRBV6-3 and TRBJ2-3; possible D gene TRBD2, 5 bases. V was clipped by 6 bases and J by 1 base, with 8 bases between them. Germline CDR1 reads MNHEY; CDR2 reads SVGEGT. The CDR3 contains 13 residues. The CDR3 coding sequence is TGTGCCAGCAGAACCGGGGGCACAGATACGCAGTATTTT. Protein: CASRTGGTDTQYF.

The chain uses TRBV15 and TRBJ1-1; weak D call: TRBD1 (6 bases). Trimming pared 3 bases from V and 0 bases from J, leaving 14 bases between. The CDR3 contains 16 residues. CDR1 is LNHNV and CDR2 is YYDKDF in the germline V gene (reference sequence). The CDR3 DNA reads as TGTGCCACCAGCAGGGGCAGGGGATACCTGAACACTGAAGCTTTCTTT. Its protein product is CATSRGRGYLNTEAFF.

This clonotype was found many times. The rearrangement joins TRBV6-6 to TRBJ1-2, with 7 nucleotides matching TRBD1. The V and J ends lost 5 bases and 4 bases, in that order; junction bases with no gene match: 7. This CDR3 is 14 amino acids long. From germline, CDR1 is MNHNY and CDR2 SVGAGI (reference sequence). For the CDR3, the DNA is TGTGCCAGCAGTGAACTGGGACAGCTCTATGGCTACACCTTC. Amino acid sequence: CASSELGQLYGYTF.